The 17 T cell receptor beta chains presented below share a single source sample, sequenced in a study of T cells expressing NK-cell markers. For each CDR3 protein, TCRdb gives one entry from its re-call of the 5' RACE reads, without DNA. The sample has some 440,000 distinct CDR3 sequences. The sequenced sample was blood T cells: a sorted CD56 or NKG2C T cell subset, CD4+ or CD8+ T cells, or bulk PBMC T cells (not recorded which). All receptors come from a woman aged 45-65 years in good health.

This chain connects TRBV27 to TRBJ2-7. The germline V gene encodes CDR1 MNHEY and CDR2 SMNVEV (reference sequence). The CDR3 sequence is 13 residues long. CDR3 sequence: CASGRAWAYEQYF.

The genes are TRBV20-1 and TRBJ1-4; TCRdb returns TRBD1, unconfirmable since there is no DNA. The CDR3 contains 13 residues. CDR1 and CDR2 (germline): DFQATT, SNEGSKA (reference sequence). CDR3 region: CSAVDRGYEKLFF.

The chain joins TRBV29-1 to TRBJ1-2; there is no DNA to check the TCRdb D call of TRBD1. CDR3 length: 12 residues. Germline assignment: CDR1 SQVTM and CDR2 ANQGSEA. The CDR3 is CSVARVNYGYTF.

V gene TRBV2 combines with J gene TRBJ2-4. Germline V gene data show CDR1 as SNHLY and CDR2 as FYNNEI. This CDR3 spans 13 amino acids. The CDR3: CASSDSPKNIQYF.

The chain uses TRBV24-1 and TRBJ2-1; the D call of TRBD2 rests on TCRdb alone, since no DNA is present to check it. The CDR3 consists of 16 residues. The germline V gene encodes CDR1 KGHDR and CDR2 SFDVKD. CDR3 region: CATRGTWREGYNEQFF.

V and J are TRBV12-3 or TRBV12-4 and TRBJ1-5. The CDR3 is made up of 14 amino acids. This CDR3 reads CASSLAVSNQPQHF.

This rearrangement joins TRBV5-1 to TRBJ2-5; TCRdb's D call of TRBD1 is untestable without DNA. The CDR3 totals 14 residues. In germline, CDR1 is SGHRS, CDR2 YFSETQ. The CDR3 here is CASSFGQADETQYF.

V and J are TRBV5-1 and TRBJ2-3; no DNA is available, so the TRBD1 call from TCRdb remains unchecked. The CDR3 totals 16 residues. CDR1 is SGHRS, CDR2 YFSETQ, per germline. CDR3 region: CASSLAGRSGADTQYF. Complete variable domain (other parts from reference TRBV5-1 and TRBJ2-3): KAGVTQTPRYLIKTRGQQVTLSCSPISGHRSVSWYQQTPGQGLQFLFEYFSETQRNKGNFPGRFSGRQFSNSRSEMNVSTLELGDSALYLCASSLAGRSGADTQYFGPGTRLTVL.

The chain is built from TRBV29-1 and TRBJ2-1. The length of the CDR3 is 13 residues. Germline V gene data show CDR1 as SQVTM and CDR2 as ANQGSEA. The CDR3 sequence: CSVERVGYNEQFF.

The chain has TRBV5-1 and TRBJ2-5; the TCRdb call, TRBD1, lacks DNA for checking. Germline values: CDR1 SGHRS, CDR2 YFSETQ. The CDR3 consists of 15 residues. The CDR3 spells CASSKGRGHQETQYF. Filled out from reference TRBV5-1 and TRBJ2-5, the complete variable domain reads KAGVTQTPRYLIKTRGQQVTLSCSPISGHRSVSWYQQTPGQGLQFLFEYFSETQRNKGNFPGRFSGRQFSNSRSEMNVSTLELGDSALYLCASSKGRGHQETQYFGPGTRLLVL.

This chain joins TRBV7-2 and TRBJ2-1; the TRBD2 assignment by TCRdb is unverifiable without DNA. From germline, CDR1 is SGHTA and CDR2 FQGNSA. This CDR3 comprises 14 residues. CDR3: CASSLAGSANEQFF.

The CDR3 reads CASSQTYGSYEQYF. J is TRBJ2-7 and V is TRBV5-1. From germline, CDR1 is SGHRS and CDR2 YFSETQ. The CDR3 has 14 amino acids.

The chain joins TRBV5-1 to TRBJ2-1; the TCRdb D gene call, TRBD2, has no DNA to confirm it. CDR3 length: 16 residues. Germline values: CDR1 SGHRS, CDR2 YFSETQ. The CDR3 sequence: CASSKLQREGYNEQFF. The full variable domain, completed using reference TRBV5-1 and TRBJ2-1, is KAGVTQTPRYLIKTRGQQVTLSCSPISGHRSVSWYQQTPGQGLQFLFEYFSETQRNKGNFPGRFSGRQFSNSRSEMNVSTLELGDSALYLCASSKLQREGYNEQFFGPGTRLTVL.

The V call is TRBV27, the J call TRBJ1-1. The CDR3 has 16 amino acids. Germline V gives CDR1 MNHEY, CDR2 SMNVEV (reference sequence). CDR3 residues: CASSLGQARMNTEAFF.

The chain joins TRBV3-1 to TRBJ1-5. CDR3 length: 15 amino acids. Per the germline V gene, CDR1 is LGHDT and CDR2 is YNNKEL (reference sequence). The CDR3 sequence is CASSQGGGPGQPQHF.

V and J are TRBV5-1 and TRBJ2-1. In germline, CDR1 is SGHRS, CDR2 YFSETQ. The CDR3 loop spans 17 amino acids. The CDR3 sequence: CASSLKSVGSSYNEQFF.

The gene calls are TRBV11-2 and TRBJ2-1; TCRdb's D gene call, TRBD2, goes unchecked for lack of DNA. Germline assignment: CDR1 SGHAT and CDR2 FQNNGV. CDR3 length: 14 amino acids. CDR3 amino acids: CASSLGLAGVWEFF.